This T cell receptor (beta chain) derives from a study of cytomegalovirus exposure and HLA in healthy donors. The CDR3 loop spans 15 amino acids. Germline-derived CDR1 and CDR2 are SGHDT and YYEEEE. J was trimmed by 1 base and V by 4 bases; bases with no gene match: 4. Vbeta (60) and Jbeta (13) primers were used in the PCR. As originally analysed: In a later analysis, roughly 10 million of 65 million to 80 million unique beta chains occurred in at least two donors. TCRdb keeps only in-frame clones here, not all; method: immunoSEQ multiplex PCR. V, J and clone size were drawn from that table, and D and trimming were deduced from the DNA. The top ten clones hold around 2.1% of a sample with 200,000 or so clones, around 80% of them seen once.

Sequenced input: PBMCs. This chain uses TRBV5-6 with TRBJ1-1, with TRBD1 identical over 10 bases. This TCR came from a woman in her late teens or twenties in good health and CMV-seropositive. The CDR3 coding sequence is TGTGCCAGCAGCCTCCGGGACAGGGGGAACACTGAAGCTTTCTTT. Its translation is CASSLRDRGNTEAFF. Based on the CDR3 plus reference TRBV5-6 and TRBJ1-1, the full variable domain is DAGVTQSPTHLIKTRGQQVTLRCSPKSGHDTVSWYQQALGQGPQFIFQYYEEEERQRGNFPDRFSGHQFPNYSSELNVNALLLGDSALYLCASSLRDRGNTEAFFGQGTRLTVV.